This T cell receptor (beta chain) was sequenced in a study of radiotherapy plus CTLA-4 blockade in lung cancer. The study, taken as a whole, reports: Radiotherapy with ipilimumab was followed by blood expansion of tumor-derived clones. How blood T cell clones changed early, along with interferon-beta, reportedly forecast response best.

The germline gives CDR1 SGDLS, CDR2 YYNGEE. The CDR3 runs 15 residues. V lost 2 bases to trimming and J lost 0 bases; unmatched junction nucleotides: 1. Remarks on this clone: The antigen is undetermined.

The protocol was immunoSEQ multiplex PCR, while the TCRdb copy is restricted to in-frame clones and leaves out a portion. The table lists over 100,000 clones, roughly 77% of them singletons, with around 3.3% in the top ten. Chemo-refractory metastatic non-small-cell lung cancer patients underwent focal radiation alongside CTLA-4 blockade with ipilimumab. This chain connects TRBV9 to TRBJ2-2; 7 bases are a match to TRBD2. The sequenced sample was peripheral blood, obtained from a patient treated with radiotherapy plus ipilimumab. The TCR was taken from a human donor with non-small cell lung cancer that progressed on radiotherapy plus ipilimumab. Some clones in this sample may be carry-over from other donors' samples. The CDR3 sequence: CASSVSGANTGELFF. In DNA form, the CDR3 reads TGTGCCAGCAGCGTCAGCGGGGCGAACACCGGGGAGCTGTTTTTT. Together with reference TRBV9 and TRBJ2-2, the CDR3 gives the full variable domain: DSGVTQTPKHLITATGQRVTLRCSPRSGDLSVYWYQQSLDQGLQFLIQYYNGEERAKGNILERFSAQQFPDLHSELNLSSLELGDSALYFCASSVSGANTGELFFGEGSRLTVL.